This TCR beta chain appears in the sequencing data of a study of T cells expressing NK-cell markers. Overall study: Sorted CD3+CD56-NKG2C+, CD3+CD56+NKG2C- and CD3+CD56+NKG2C+ T cells were the source of the TCR beta repertoires. The authors sequenced eight donors, of whom seven were HCMV-seropositive and one was seronegative.

Germline CDR1 reads SGHVS; CDR2 reads FQNEAQ. The CDR3 runs to 13 residues. Scientists made TCR beta cDNA using 5'RACE template switching with UMIs. TCRdb re-analyzed the 5' RACE reads; it lists each CDR3 protein once, without DNA. This repertoire includes over 350,000 distinct CDR3 sequences. Sequenced material: blood T cells: a sorted CD56 or NKG2C T cell subset, CD4+ or CD8+ T cells, or bulk PBMC T cells (not recorded which). This receptor was identified in a woman between 50 and 59 years old in good health. The gene calls are TRBV7-8 and TRBJ2-1; TCRdb gives TRBD2 as the D gene, but with no DNA this cannot be confirmed. This CDR3 is CASSLVGLHEQFF.